This T cell receptor (beta chain) was sequenced during a study of response to subunit inactivated influenza vaccine (dated by TCRdb to the late 2010s). Concerning the study at large: The study used deep quantitative T cell receptor repertoire profiling to track responses to a trivalent subunit inactivated influenza vaccine.

In this sample, this clonotype turned up a few times. The antigen it recognizes is unknown. No base quality information exists; no much larger clone differs at one position. Findings and caveats that apply to the study as a whole: According to the authors, only a limited number of new T cells may be recruited by each seasonal influenza vaccination.

Library creation used RT-PCR. Sequenced on an Illumina HiSeq 2500. The public reads were reprocessed in TCRdb via fastp at Q25 and MiXCR, keeping in-frame beta chains. Entries that share a CDR3 protein sequence are merged under the most common genes and DNA. The sample profile shows more than 450,000 distinct CDR3 sequences; around 8% of them were found once. Of the sample, 10% to 15% is held by the ten largest clones. CDR1 and CDR2 are read off the germline V gene as MDHEN and SYDVKM. The CDR3 sequence holds 14 residues, the cysteine and phenylalanine included. CDR3 DNA only is kept here, 42 bases in frame from base 1. V trim: 8 bases; J trim: 3 bases; unmatched bases: 5.

The material was PBMCs from blood, obtained around 2 years after vaccination. The TCR originated in a man between 50 and 70 years old who received an inactivated influenza vaccine. Donor details come from another sample of the same person, matched by shared clones. Rearrangement joined TRBV28 to TRBJ2-1, with 9 bases matching TRBD2. The DNA is as follows: TGTGCCAGCCGGGCTAGCGGGGACTACAATGAGCAGTTCTTC. This is translated as CASRASGDYNEQFF.